This T cell receptor (beta chain) was captured by sequencing in a study of CD8+ T cells in alopecia areata (dated by TCRdb to the late 2010s). Regarding the complete study: Treated patients were enrolled in an open-label pilot trial of oral tofacitinib, 5 to 10 mg twice daily, for moderate-to-severe alopecia areata. The study used high-throughput TCRbeta sequencing to examine T cell clonal expansion in alopecia areata, in both the C3H/HeJ mouse model and human patients. immunoSEQ multiplex PCR using 35 Vbeta forward primers and 13 Jbeta reverse primers was used to amplify TCRbeta CDR3 regions. Scalp tissue and sorted CD4+ and CD8+ peripheral blood T cells from patchy and totalis/universalis alopecia areata patients and from healthy controls were covered by human TCRbeta sequencing. Scalp clonality was compared among normal scalp (n=4), patchy alopecia areata scalp (n=8), and alopecia totalis/universalis scalp (n=8). Patients stayed on tofacitinib for 6 to 18 months and then had 6 months of follow-up off drug so that delayed response and recurrence could be assessed. RNA was extracted with the PAXgene miRNA kit for fixed scalp, the miRNeasy kit for PBMCs, and the RNeasy kit for mouse skin. Tofacitinib-treated patients had biopsies at baseline and at 4 and 24 weeks of treatment, with a later scalp biopsy in several patients. General study outcomes and caveats: Scalp TCR repertoire analysis is complicated because resident alphabeta T cells in normal human skin are also sequenced, whereas mouse skin is dominated by gammadelta T cells. Shared TCR sequences between patients were less evident than in mice, which may be partly attributable to HLA diversity in the patient population. Compared with normal scalp, lesional scalp, particularly in alopecia totalis/universalis, had higher clonality and more expanded CD8+ clones, which suggests antigenic drive.

The sample's time point label is to be understood as: baseline before oral tofacitinib. Lesional scalp punch biopsies and peripheral blood were collected from alopecia areata patients. PBMCs were separated by density centrifugation and stained for CD3, CD4 and CD8, after which CD4+ and CD8+ T cells were sorted on a FACSAria. Concerning this clone: The antigen it recognizes is unknown. The input lacks base qualities; no much larger clone sits a single base away.

Libraries were constructed by the immunoSEQ multiplex PCR assay. RNA was extracted from all samples and reverse transcribed into cDNA as template for TCR sequencing. SuperScript III was used for first-strand cDNA synthesis, primed with a 2:1 mix of oligo-dT and random hexamers. A synthetic immune receptor repertoire was used to assess amplification bias, and residual bias was removed computationally. The original methods were these. After raw reads were preprocessed to remove errors, the CDR3 was defined following IMGT conventions as running from the conserved cysteine to phenylalanine. To get clonality, Shannon entropy was normalized by log2 of the number of productive unique TCRs and the result was subtracted from 1. Scalp TCRbeta sequences were cross-referenced with sorted blood CD4 and CD8 repertoires so that the CD4 or CD8 identity of scalp clones could be inferred. Not all clones reach the TCRdb copy of this immuneACCESS table, which keeps in-frame sequences only. Checked studies attribute under half of the gap to unresolved V genes and leave the rest unexplained. V and J calls and clone size are copied from that table; D and trimming were computed from the DNA. The table for this sample lists some 180,000 clones; approximately 62% of them were counted only once. Around 1.8% of the sample lies in the top ten.

The receptor's source is a human donor with alopecia areata. Material: CD4+ T cells sorted from blood, obtained at week 0.

The CDR3 reads as follows: CASSQGDRAGEQYF. The DNA sequence reads TGTGCCAGCAGCCAAGGTGACAGGGCGGGCGAGCAGTACTTC. This chain is built from TRBV14 and TRBJ2-7; TRBD1 aligns with 7 central bases. From a lookup of the germline V gene, CDR1 and CDR2 are SGHDN and FVKESK. The CDR3 contains 14 residues, cysteine and phenylalanine counted. Just CDR3 DNA is preserved here, 42 bases in frame from base 1. For this chain, trimming is 1 base at the V end and 6 bases at the J end, and the number of junction bases without a gene match is 6.